Sequencing of this T cell receptor beta chain was carried out in a study of a mutant IDH1 vaccine in newly diagnosed glioma. Background on the study: Eight vaccinations were given in weeks 1, 3, 5, 7, 11, 15, 19 and 23. Most had both radiotherapy and temozolomide beforehand; others had only one. The initiation of vaccination occurred 4-6 weeks after radiotherapy alone, or with temozolomide cycles.

The assay was immunoSEQ multiplex PCR, and TCRdb's table has in-frame clones only and misses some. The sample has roughly 60,000 clones; about 88% are singletons. The sample holds one count of this clone. Antigen unknown. As to time point: week 23, last vaccination. Topical imiquimod was applied with each vaccine dose, which held 300 ug of mutant IDH1 20-mer peptide. New astrocytomas of WHO grade 3 or 4 that were IDH1-mutant and ATRX-lost were found in the donors. The receptor's source is a young man with glioma. Here the sequenced sample was PBMCs, taken from a glioma patient whose treatment included an IDH1 peptide vaccine.

CDR3 sequence (DNA): TGTGCCAGCAGCTTCCCGGGACAGGCGAACACCGGGGAGCTGTTTTTT. This encodes CASSFPGQANTGELFF. V is TRBV7-9 and J is TRBJ2-2, with TRBD1 matching 8 bases. Trimming took 3 bases from V and 0 from J; bases not matched to a gene: 3. Germline assignment: CDR1 SEHNR and CDR2 FQNEAQ (reference sequence). The CDR3 has 16 amino acids.